These 17 T cell receptor beta chains share one sample of origin, sequenced in a study of blood T cell repertoires in COVID-19. Method: immunoSEQ multiplex PCR; TCRdb's copy keeps in-frame clones and lacks some. The data show about 340,000 clones, with around nine tenths seen just once and more than 3% held by the top ten. Sequenced sample: peripheral blood. The source of these receptors is a woman under 30 who had recovered from COVID-19.

J is TRBJ2-1 and V is TRBV15; 12 bases are shared with TRBD2. Germline assignment: CDR1 LNHNV and CDR2 YYDKDF (reference sequence). V shed 0 bases and J 9 bases; nucleotides not matched to a gene: 6. The CDR3 totals 16 residues. DNA for the CDR3: TGTGCCACCAGCAGAGAAGAGACTAGCGGGAGCAGTGAGCAGTTCTTC. Its translation: CATSREETSGSSEQFF.

The rearrangement uses TRBV9 and TRBJ2-1; 7 bases are a match to TRBD1. The CDR3 is 15 amino acids. CDR1 and CDR2 from the germline V gene are SGDLS and YYNGEE. The junction had 4 bases not matched to a gene; V was cut back by 3 bases and J by 1 base. The CDR3 loop is CASSERGRSYNEQFF. CDR3 sequence (DNA): TGTGCCAGCAGCGAGAGGGGGCGTTCCTACAATGAGCAGTTCTTC.

This sequence joins TRBV10-2 and TRBJ1-6, with TRBD1 matching over 10 bases. Trimming at V came to 5 bases and at J to 7 bases, leaving 2 bases not matched to a gene. This CDR3 region has 14 residues. Germline V lookup: CDR1 WSHSY, CDR2 SAAADI. DNA for the CDR3: TGCGCCAGCAGTTTGGGACAGGGGAATTCACCCCTCCACTTT. Protein sequence: CASSLGQGNSPLHF.

This chain links TRBV3-1 (or the pseudogene TRBV3-2) with TRBJ2-3; TRBD2 matches at 7 bases. The V gene's germline CDR1 is LGHDT and CDR2 YNNKEL (reference sequence). Trimming removed 0 bases from V and 6 bases from J; junction bases left unmatched: 12. The CDR3 spans 17 residues. CDR3 residues: CASSQDVGAGNCDTQYF. The CDR3 DNA reads as TGTGCCAGCAGCCAAGATGTTGGAGCGGGAAATTGTGATACGCAGTATTTT.

V and J are TRBV11-3 and TRBJ2-1; a weak D match, TRBD2 (6 bases). Trimming stripped 0 bases from V and 15 bases from J, with 9 bases between. Germline loops: CDR1 SGHNT, CDR2 YENEEA. This CDR3 comprises 11 residues. The CDR3 here is CASSLDVRGFF. The CDR3, as DNA: TGTGCCAGCAGCTTAGATGTGCGGGGGTTCTTC.

The CDR3 here is CSVEDRGSNYGYTF. CDR3 DNA sequence: TGCAGCGTTGAAGATCGAGGCAGTAACTATGGCTACACCTTC. This sequence joins TRBV29-1 and TRBJ1-2; no reliable D call. Trimming pared 0 bases from V and 1 base from J, leaving 9 bases between. The V gene's germline CDR1 is SQVTM and CDR2 ANQGSEA. The CDR3 sequence is 14 residues long.

This sequence joins TRBV6-5 and TRBJ2-2; 10 bases are a match to TRBD1. With 4 bases clipped from V and 3 bases from J, the junction kept 2 bases outside the gene matches. The CDR3 length is 15 residues. The V gene's germline CDR1 is MNHEY and CDR2 SVGAGI. The CDR3 DNA is TGTGCCAGCAGTTTGACAGGGGGCGACACCGGGGAGCTGTTTTTT. Amino acids: CASSLTGGDTGELFF.

This chain joins TRBV27 and TRBJ1-1; TRBD1 might be the D (5 bases). The CDR3 extends over 15 amino acids. The germline CDR1 and CDR2 sequences are MNHEY and SMNVEV (reference sequence). The V end lost 3 bases, the J end lost 5 bases, and 16 bases lay between the germline ends. CDR3 region: CASSLFGGRGTEAFF. The CDR3 DNA is TGTGCCAGCAGTTTGTTCGGGGGACGAGGAACTGAAGCTTTCTTT.

The CDR3 DNA is TGTGCCACCAGTCGTTCAGGGTCAGAGACCCAGTACTTC. Encoded protein: CATSRSGSETQYF. This chain connects TRBV24-1 to TRBJ2-5; tentative D call: TRBD1 (5 bases). The germline V and J ends were trimmed by 6 bases and 4 bases, with 11 bases remaining between them. Germline loops: CDR1 KGHDR, CDR2 SFDVKD. The CDR3 length is 13 residues.

This chain links TRBV5-6 with TRBJ2-2; weak D call: TRBD1 (8 bases). The V end was cut by 4 bases, the J end by 5 bases, with 21 bases between. This CDR3 has 17 residues. Germline V gene lookup returns CDR1 SGHDT and CDR2 YYEEEE. The CDR3 reads CASSGSTTGGETGELFF. The CDR3 DNA sequence: TGTGCCAGCAGCGGATCTACTACAGGGGGGGAGACCGGGGAGCTGTTTTTT.

This chain joins TRBV7-2 and TRBJ1-1; 7 positions match TRBD1. The CDR3 is 14 residues long. The V gene end was trimmed by 5 bases and the J gene end by 5 bases; junction bases not matched to a gene: 8. Germline-derived CDR1 and CDR2 are SGHTA and FQGNSA. CDR3 sequence: CASSLDRAVTEAFF. The CDR3 DNA reads as TGTGCCAGCAGCCTCGACAGGGCGGTGACTGAAGCTTTCTTT.

The gene calls are TRBV5-4 and TRBJ2-1; 8 nucleotides agree with TRBD2. V dropped 3 bases and J dropped 7; count of bases not matched to a gene: 12. The CDR3 length is 16 residues. Germline V gene sequence: CDR1 SGHNT, CDR2 YYREEE (reference sequence). The CDR3 nucleotides are TGTGCCAGCAGCTCACCAGACGGACTAGCCTTAAATGAGCAGTTCTTC. This codes for CASSSPDGLALNEQFF.

This sequence joins TRBV2 and TRBJ1-5; the D is unclear. Trimming removed 7 bases at V and 2 bases at J, with 6 bases between. CDR1 is SNHLY and CDR2 is FYNNEI in the germline V gene. The CDR3 runs 12 residues. CDR3 loop: CASTRGNQPQHF. The CDR3 DNA follows: TGTGCCAGCACCCGGGGCAATCAGCCCCAGCATTTT.

The chain has TRBV5-1 and TRBJ1-1; 7 bases align to TRBD1. Unmatched junction bases numbered 7, after V lost 4 bases and J lost 4 bases. This CDR3 has 14 residues. Germline V gene sequence: CDR1 SGHRS, CDR2 YFSETQ. The CDR3 loop reads CASSTKQGSTEAFF. Here the CDR3 DNA reads TGCGCCAGCAGCACAAAACAGGGGAGCACTGAAGCTTTCTTT.

This sequence joins TRBV4-1 and TRBJ2-7; 12 positions match TRBD2. Per the germline V gene, CDR1 is MGHRA and CDR2 is YSYEKL. Unmatched junction bases numbered 14, after V lost 4 bases and J lost 1 base. This CDR3 comprises 19 residues. In DNA, the CDR3 is TGCGCCAGCAGCCGATCTCCCCCTCCCGGGACTAGCGGGTCCTACGAGCAGTACGTC. Translated: CASSRSPPPGTSGSYEQYV.

This chain links TRBV18 with TRBJ2-3; 8 nucleotides agree with TRBD1. V dropped 1 base and J dropped 2; count of bases not matched to a gene: 8. Germline V gene lookup returns CDR1 KGHSH and CDR2 LQKENI. There are 17 residues in the CDR3. CDR3 nucleotides: TGTGCCAGCTCACCACTTGCAGGGGGCGTAACCACAGATACGCAGTATTTT. Amino acid sequence: CASSPLAGGVTTDTQYF.

This clone appeared a few times. The chain is built from TRBV10-3 and TRBJ1-2; 7 bases fit TRBD1. The CDR3 runs to 13 residues. Germline V gene sequence: CDR1 ENHRY, CDR2 SYGVKD. V shed 0 bases and J 7 bases; nucleotides not matched to a gene: 2. CDR3: CAISESTGSGYTF. The CDR3 DNA sequence: TGTGCCATCAGTGAGTCGACAGGGAGTGGCTACACCTTC.